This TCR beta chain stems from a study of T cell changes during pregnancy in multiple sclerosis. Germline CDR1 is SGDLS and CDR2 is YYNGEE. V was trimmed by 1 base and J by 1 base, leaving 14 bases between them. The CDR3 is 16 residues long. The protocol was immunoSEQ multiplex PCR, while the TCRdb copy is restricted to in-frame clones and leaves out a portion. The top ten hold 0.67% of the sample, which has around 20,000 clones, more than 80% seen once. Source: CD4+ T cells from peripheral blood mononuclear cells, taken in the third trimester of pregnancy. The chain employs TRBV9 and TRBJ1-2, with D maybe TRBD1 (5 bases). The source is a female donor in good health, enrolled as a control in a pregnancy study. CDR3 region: CASSVQGDRGNYGYTF. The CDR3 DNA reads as TGTGCCAGCAGCGTACAGGGTGATAGAGGTAACTATGGCTACACCTTC.